The source of this TCR beta chain is a study of blood T cell repertoires in COVID-19. Background on the study: COVID-19 samples collected from the United States, Italy and Spain covered acute and convalescent phases.

The data were produced by immunoSEQ multiplex PCR, yet TCRdb's version contains in-frame clones alone and is incomplete. This sample has approximately 100,000 clones, with around 94% found just once. Trimming shortened V by 3 bases and J by 3 bases, and 24 bases separated the two germline ends. Germline V CDR1 and CDR2: SGDLS, YYNGEE. CDR3 length: 19 amino acids. This clonotype was obtained from a man in his forties or fifties with active COVID-19. The sample taken for sequencing was peripheral blood. V and J are TRBV9 and TRBJ2-2; D might be TRBD1 (7 bases). The CDR3 loop reads CASSGRDSYHFLYTGELFF. CDR3 DNA: TGTGCCAGCAGCGGGAGGGACAGCTATCACTTCTTATACACCGGGGAGCTGTTTTTT.